Below, one T cell receptor (beta chain) is given with its context. Its antigen is unidentified. This record belongs to a study of T cells after yellow fever vaccination. TCRdb reprocessed the 5' RACE reads with MiXCR, giving one entry per CDR3 protein. The sample includes nearly 550,000 distinct CDR3 sequences, 15% to 20% seen only once; the top ten take around an eighth. The V gene's germline CDR1 is MNHEY and CDR2 SVGAGI. V dropped 0 bases and J dropped 7 bases, with 13 bases sitting between them. This CDR3 spans 16 amino acids. Findings and limits, study-wide: Abundant clonotypes (contaminants from the bulk population) could be present in FACS-sorted repertoires. Re-detected after boosting: most primary clones, 96% of CD4 and under 90% of CD8.

The receptor's source is a man aged 25-45 years who received the YFV17D yellow fever vaccine. The specimen was PBMCs, collected 15 days after the yellow fever booster vaccination. The chain is built from TRBV6-5 and TRBJ1-6; D remains ambiguous. CDR3 sequence: CASSYSGQTWNSPLHF. CDR3 sequence (DNA): TGTGCCAGCAGTTACTCAGGGCAAACCTGGAATTCACCCCTCCACTTT.